This TCR beta chain was identified during a study of shared clonotypes between healthy human individuals. General study findings and limits: When naive CD4 clonotypes were compared across a few donors, 4% to 6.5% were shared. What naive subsets generally showed was a larger estimated richness than memory subsets showed.

Each donor was a Caucasian adult residing in Nashville, Tennessee. Germline V gene sequence: CDR1 SGHTA, CDR2 FQGNSA. CDR3 length equals 13 residues. V was trimmed by 2 bases and J by 7 bases, leaving 8 bases between them. Repertoires were generated with immunoSEQ multiplex PCR, while TCRdb's copy carries only in-frame clones and drops some. The repertoire holds about 1.5 million clones, with approximately 98% as singletons. In the case of this clone: The antigen is not known.

The sequence was obtained from a man aged 25 to 40 in good health. The specimen sequenced was naive CD4+ T cells sorted from blood. Subset meaning: CD45RA+ positively selected. The chain employs TRBV7-2 and TRBJ1-4, with unresolved D. CDR3 residues: CASSLRTGEKLFF. DNA for the CDR3: TGTGCCAGCAGCTTACGGACGGGTGAAAAACTGTTTTTT.